One and the same sample provided the 11 T cell receptor beta chains below, sequenced in a study of T cell changes during pregnancy in multiple sclerosis. The table came from immunoSEQ multiplex PCR; TCRdb's copy has only in-frame clones and leaves some out. The repertoire has some 100,000 clones, about 94% of them found once; the top ten carry roughly 0.9%. The sequenced sample was peripheral blood, obtained before pregnancy. The receptors here all came from a female donor with multiple sclerosis, enrolled in a pregnancy study.

V usage is TRBV28 and J usage is TRBJ2-1; 15 bases fit TRBD2. The J segment lost 10 bases and the V segment lost 5 bases, leaving 15 bases of the junction unmatched. CDR1 is MDHEN, CDR2 SYDVKM, per germline. CDR3 length: 18 residues. CDR3 in DNA: TGTGCCAGCAGTCCCATAGCCCCCGGACTAGCGGGAGGGCCCGAGCAGTTCTTC. Protein sequence: CASSPIAPGLAGGPEQFF. The entire variable domain, with the rest obtained from reference TRBV28 and TRBJ2-1, is as follows: DVKVTQSSRYLVKRTGEKVFLECVQDMDHENMFWYRQDPGLGLRLIYFSYDVKMKEKGDIPEGYSVSREKKERFSLILESASTNQTSMYLCASSPIAPGLAGGPEQFFGPGTRLTVL.

This chain uses TRBV9 with TRBJ2-2; D is undetermined. Trimming took 3 bases from V and 3 from J, leaving 6 bases between them. Germline CDR1 and CDR2: SGDLS and YYNGEE. The CDR3 runs to 13 residues. CDR3 in amino acids: CASSATDTGELFF. The CDR3 DNA reads as TGTGCCAGCAGCGCGACTGACACCGGGGAGCTGTTTTTT.

This chain links TRBV2 with TRBJ2-5; 8 nucleotides match TRBD1. Unmatched junction bases numbered 7, after V lost 5 bases and J lost 2 bases. Germline V gene data show CDR1 as SNHLY and CDR2 as FYNNEI. The CDR3 extends over 15 amino acids. CDR3 coding DNA: TGTGCCAGCAGTCAGCAGGGGGCGAAGCAAGAGACCCAGTACTTC. Residues: CASSQQGAKQETQYF.

CDR3 sequence: CASPQGGKYEQYF. For the CDR3, the DNA is TGTGCCAGTCCCCAGGGGGGAAAGTACGAGCAGTACTTC. V usage is TRBV5-6 and J usage is TRBJ2-7, with D tentatively TRBD1 (7 bases). Germline V gene data show CDR1 as SGHDT and CDR2 as YYEEEE. The CDR3 consists of 13 residues. V was shortened by 8 bases and J by 4 bases, with 16 bases between the two germline ends.

This chain joins TRBV10-1 and TRBJ2-1; TRBD2 aligns across 8 bases. This CDR3 spans 15 amino acids. V shed 2 bases, J shed 9 bases, and the junction held 9 bases outside the gene matches. Germline V CDR1 and CDR2: WNHNN, SYGVQD (reference sequence). CDR3 loop: CASSEAGTRGSEQFF. The CDR3 DNA sequence: TGCGCCAGCAGTGAGGCCGGGACTAGGGGAAGTGAGCAGTTCTTC.

This clone was observed once. This chain links TRBV18 with TRBJ1-1, with D hard to call. The germline gives CDR1 KGHSH, CDR2 LQKENI. With 0 bases removed from V and 1 base from J, the gap between germline ends came to 9 bases. There are 15 residues in the CDR3. For the CDR3, the DNA is TGTGCCAGCTCACCACCGAGCGGCCCGAACACTGAAGCTTTCTTT. It is translated as CASSPPSGPNTEAFF.

This rearrangement joins TRBV6-1 to TRBJ1-2, with D possibly TRBD1 on 5 matching bases. This CDR3 has 14 amino acids. Trimming removed 4 bases from V and 1 base from J, with 10 bases in between. The germline CDR1 and CDR2 sequences are MNHNS and SASEGT. The CDR3 loop is CASSGRVLNYGYTF. CDR3 DNA sequence: TGTGCCAGCAGTGGCAGGGTCCTTAACTATGGCTACACCTTC.

The chain joins TRBV9 to TRBJ2-1, with D perhaps TRBD2 (6 bases). CDR3 length: 15 amino acids. Germline CDR1 is SGDLS and CDR2 is YYNGEE. V lost 0 bases and J lost 9, with 16 bases in between. CDR3 DNA: TGTGCCAGCAGCGTAGCGCCGGGAGCTTCTGGTGAGCAGTTCTTC. It codes for CASSVAPGASGEQFF.

This clone was seen only once. The chain uses TRBV7-2 and TRBJ2-1; 11 bases fit TRBD2. CDR3 size: 16 residues. Germline V CDR1 and CDR2: SGHTA, FQGNSA. The V segment lost 1 base and the J segment 6 bases; nucleotides outside the gene matches: 5. In DNA, the CDR3 is TGTGCCAGCAGCTTAGTTGGGACTAGCGGCTTCAATGAGCAGTTCTTC. It specifies CASSLVGTSGFNEQFF.

V usage is TRBV30 and J usage is TRBJ2-2, with a tentative D call TRBD1 (6 bases). From germline, CDR1 is GTSNPN and CDR2 SVGIG (reference sequence). V was shortened by 3 bases and J by 6 bases, with 8 bases between the two germline ends. This CDR3 is 12 amino acids long. This CDR3 reads CAWSPGAGELFF. DNA of the CDR3: TGTGCCTGGAGCCCAGGGGCCGGGGAGCTGTTTTTT.

The chain joins TRBV27 to TRBJ1-1, with D uncertain. The V gene's germline CDR1 is MNHEY and CDR2 SMNVEV (reference sequence). There are 12 residues in the CDR3. Trimming stripped 5 bases from V and 4 bases from J, with 8 bases between. The CDR3 region is CASSVRGTEAFF. The CDR3 DNA reads TGTGCCAGCAGTGTCCGGGGCACTGAAGCTTTCTTT.